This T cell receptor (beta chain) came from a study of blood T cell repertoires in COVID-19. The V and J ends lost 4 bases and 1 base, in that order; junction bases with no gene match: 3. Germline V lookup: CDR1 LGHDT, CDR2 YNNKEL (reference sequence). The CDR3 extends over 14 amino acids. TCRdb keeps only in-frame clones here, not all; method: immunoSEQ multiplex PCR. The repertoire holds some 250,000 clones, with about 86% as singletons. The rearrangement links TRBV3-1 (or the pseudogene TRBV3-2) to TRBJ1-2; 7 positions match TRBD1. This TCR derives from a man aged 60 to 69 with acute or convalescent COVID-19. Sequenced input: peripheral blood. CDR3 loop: CASSPGQDNYGYTF. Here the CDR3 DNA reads TGTGCCAGCAGCCCAGGACAGGATAACTATGGCTACACCTTC.